Listed below are T cell receptor beta chains from one sample, sequenced in a study of blood T cells in healthy people across ages. Via MiXCR, TCRdb re-called the 5' RACE reads, giving one row per CDR3 protein. The sample shows 710,000 or so distinct CDR3 sequences, 20% to 25% of them seen only once. The sample was blood. The receptors stem from a man between 65 and 85 years old in good health. Both conserved end residues are part of each CDR3. A D gene is named only where the DNA matches it firmly. Expanded clones get a size class; other rows say once, few or many, or leave the size out.

d_call j_call clone_size cdr3_length v_call cdr3_nt cdr3_aa
- TRBJ2-3 - 16 TRBV7-9 TGTGCCAGCAGCCCTAAGGGACTCGAGAAGACAGATGCGCAGTATTTT CASSPKGLEKTDAQYF
TRBD1 TRBJ1-5 few 15 TRBV6-2/TRBV6-3 TGTGCCAGCAGTCCCGCTGGGACAGGGAAACAGCCCCAGCATTTT CASSPAGTGKQPQHF
- TRBJ2-5 - 13 TRBV5-1 TGCGCCAGCAGCTTGCGCCCAGACGAGACCCAGTACTTC CASSLRPDETQYF
TRBD2 TRBJ2-7 few 16 TRBV4-2 TGTGCCAGCAGCCAAGGCTCTAGCGGGGACCCCTACGAGCAGTACTTC CASSQGSSGDPYEQYF
TRBD1 TRBJ1-5 few 15 TRBV6-1 TGTGCCAGCAGTGGCCGGGACAGGGGGACTCAGCCCCAGCATTTT CASSGRDRGTQPQHF
- TRBJ2-5 - 13 TRBV7-3 TGTGCCAGCAGCTTAACGGGTCCGGGGACCCAGTACTTC CASSLTGPGTQYF
- TRBJ2-3 many 13 TRBV7-2 TGTGCCAGCAGCTTAGGGGGGACCATTCTCCCAGATTTT CASSLGGTILPDF
- TRBJ2-7 - 15 TRBV5-1 TGCGCCAGCAGCGGACTACCTGGGCCACCACGCGAGCAGTACTTC CASSGLPGPPREQYF
- TRBJ2-7 - 15 TRBV20-1 TGCAGTGCTAGGGGTCCCGGGGTGAGCCCCTACGAGCAGTACTTC CSARGPGVSPYEQYF
- TRBJ2-1 few 15 TRBV14 TGTGCCAGCAGCCAAGAAGGTTGGGCGGGCATTGAGCAGTTCTTC CASSQEGWAGIEQFF
- TRBJ1-1 - 15 TRBV7-6 TGTGCCAGCAGCTTAGCGCAGGGGTCCGACACTGAAGCTTTCTTT CASSLAQGSDTEAFF
- TRBJ2-3 - 14 TRBV3-1 TGTGCCAGCAGCCATGGAACTAGGTCGGATACGCAGTATTTT CASSHGTRSDTQYF
TRBD1 TRBJ1-1 - 14 TRBV5-1 TGCGCCAGCAGCTCTCGGACAGGGCACACTGAAGCTTTCTTT CASSSRTGHTEAFF
- TRBJ1-2 few 15 TRBV7-2 TGTGCCAGCAGCCTCCCGGGGGATCAAGTGGCTGGCTACACCTTC CASSLPGDQVAGYTF
TRBD1 TRBJ1-3 many 17 TRBV13 TGTGCCAGCAGCTTAGATAGGGGGCGCGTCTCTGGAAACACCATATATTTT CASSLDRGRVSGNTIYF
- TRBJ1-4 - 13 TRBV7-9 TGTGCCAGCAGCTTCGGAGGGGATGAAAGACTGTTTTTT CASSFGGDERLFF
TRBD1 TRBJ1-3 many 15 TRBV12-3/TRBV12-4 TGTGCCAGCAGTTTGACAGGGCTCTCTGGAAACACCATATATTTT CASSLTGLSGNTIYF
TRBD2 TRBJ2-2 many 18 TRBV5-6 TGTGCCAGCAGCTTGCTTAGCGGGAGCGTATTAGGCACCGGGGAGCTGTTTTTT CASSLLSGSVLGTGELFF
- TRBJ2-5 few 16 TRBV24-1 TGTGCCACCAGTGATTTGGGGAGCGGTGGATTGGAGACCCAGTACTTC CATSDLGSGGLETQYF
- TRBJ2-1 few 15 TRBV7-9 TGTGCCAGCAGCCCGGGTCCACTAGGCCACAATGAGCAGTTCTTC CASSPGPLGHNEQFF
TRBD1 TRBJ1-6 - 15 TRBV5-1 TGCGCCAGCACCCTAAGGGGACAGCCAAATTCACCCCTCCACTTT CASTLRGQPNSPLHF
- TRBJ2-1 - 16 TRBV18 TGTGCCGGCTCACCACGGCTCGGACAGGGAGGGAATGAGCAGTTCTTC CAGSPRLGQGGNEQFF
TRBD2 TRBJ2-1 few 14 TRBV20-1 TGCAGTGCTCCCATTAGCGGGAGTTCGCATGAGCAGTTCTTC CSAPISGSSHEQFF
- TRBJ2-5 - 15 TRBV4-1 TGCGCCAGCAGCCTATCCGGGACTCCAGCAGAGACCCAGTACTTC CASSLSGTPAETQYF
- TRBJ2-1 - 14 TRBV20-1 TGCAGTGCTAGGCGGGTTAGCTCCTACAATGAGCAGTTCTTC CSARRVSSYNEQFF
TRBD2 TRBJ2-1 - 16 TRBV6-2/TRBV6-3 TGTGCCAGCAGTCCCTTCACTAGCGGGGGGGCCTATGAGCAGTTCTTC CASSPFTSGGAYEQFF
TRBD2 TRBJ2-3 once 18 TRBV15 TGTGCCACCAGCAGAAACCCTCCGGGACTAGCGATTCAAGATACGCAGTATTTT CATSRNPPGLAIQDTQYF
- TRBJ2-7 - 16 TRBV11-2 TGTGCCAGCAGCTTAGATCTTTTAAACGGGGCCTACGAGCAGTACTTC CASSLDLLNGAYEQYF
- TRBJ2-3 - 16 TRBV12-3/TRBV12-4 TGTGCCAGCAGCTACCTACTGGCTGAGGGCACAGATACGCAGTATTTT CASSYLLAEGTDTQYF
- TRBJ2-3 few 16 TRBV12-3/TRBV12-4 TGTGCCAGCAGCGCCACCCTGCCCTTTAGCACAGATACGCAGTATTTT CASSATLPFSTDTQYF
- TRBJ2-3 few 14 TRBV24-1 TGTGCCACCAGTGGCAGGATTAGCACAGATACGCAGTATTTT CATSGRISTDTQYF
- TRBJ1-1 few 16 TRBV7-2 TGTGCCAGCAGCTTAGACTTCGCAGGGTTTGGCACTGAAGCTTTCTTT CASSLDFAGFGTEAFF
TRBD2 TRBJ2-5 few 16 TRBV3-1 TGTGCCAGCATCGGGCGGCAGCGGGGGGCTTTTGAGACCCAGTACTTC CASIGRQRGAFETQYF
- TRBJ2-2 few 16 TRBV7-2 TGTGCCAGCAGCCTAGATGGGACACGGAACACCGGGGAGCTGTTTTTT CASSLDGTRNTGELFF
- TRBJ1-6 - 14 TRBV7-2 TGTGCCAGCAGCCACAGGGAACACAATTCACCCCTCCACTTT CASSHREHNSPLHF
TRBD1 TRBJ1-4 - 15 TRBV5-1 TGCGCCAGCAGCGGATCAGGGGGCGCAGGGGAAAAACTGTTTTTT CASSGSGGAGEKLFF
- TRBJ2-2 - 15 TRBV2 TGTGCCAGCAGTGAACAGTCTCTCCTCGTCGGGGAGCTGTTTTTT CASSEQSLLVGELFF
TRBD2 TRBJ2-2 - 16 TRBV6-1 TGTGCCAGCAGTAGAAGCGGGGGGGCGCACACCGGGGAGCTGTTTTTT CASSRSGGAHTGELFF
- TRBJ2-5 - 14 TRBV5-5 TGTGCCAGCAGCGTAACAGTCTACCAAGAGACCCAGTACTTC CASSVTVYQETQYF
- TRBJ1-2 - 12 TRBV30 TGTGCCTGGACTCAAGGGGGTCTGGGCTACACCTTC CAWTQGGLGYTF
- TRBJ2-5 - 15 TRBV9 TGTGCCAGCAGCGTAGGGCTGGGGAGTGGAGAGACCCAGTACTTC CASSVGLGSGETQYF
TRBD2 TRBJ2-1 - 15 TRBV18 TGTGCCAGCTCATCCAGGACTAGCTCCTACAATGAGCAGTTCTTC CASSSRTSSYNEQFF
- TRBJ1-6 - 13 TRBV7-2 TGTGCCAGCAGCTTAGAACCGAATTCACCCCTCCACTTT CASSLEPNSPLHF
- TRBJ1-4 - 15 TRBV7-9 TGTGCCAGCAGCCAACGACAATCAACTAATGAAAAACTGTTTTTT CASSQRQSTNEKLFF
TRBD1 TRBJ1-1 few 15 TRBV4-2 TGTGCCAGCAGCCAACCCACCGGGACAGGGACCCGAACTTTCTTT CASSQPTGTGTRTFF
TRBD2 TRBJ2-3 - 14 TRBV20-1 TGCAGTGCCAGAAGCGGGAGGGCGACAGATACGCAGTATTTT CSARSGRATDTQYF